Listed below are T cell receptor beta chains from one sample, sequenced in a study of T cell repertoires in cytomegalovirus infection. TCRdb itself ran the reads through MiXCR, one entry per CDR3 protein. The sample consists of a few hundred thousand distinct CDR3 sequences, over 35% of them appearing once. These receptors have no known antigen. Sequencing used cultured PBMCs, obtained from culture after CMV antigen stimulation. The receptors come from a human donor in good health (CMV status not recorded). Some clones in this sample may be carry-over from other donors' samples. The CDR3 runs from the conserved cysteine through the conserved F or W. A D gene is named only where the DNA matches it firmly. Only part of the rows carry a size: once, few, many, or a class if the clone is expanded.

>TRBV6-2/TRBV6-3|TRBJ2-1|few|TRBD2
TGTGCCAGCAGTTACTCTGGCGGGAGCTACAATGAGCAGTTCTTC
CASSYSGGSYNEQFF
>TRBV7-2|TRBJ2-5|-|-
TGTGCCAGCAGGACCTCAGGGGTCGTGCAGACCCAGTACTTC
CASRTSGVVQTQYF
>TRBV20-1|TRBJ1-1|-|-
TGCAGTGCTAGAATTGGACTTCTGGACACTGAAGCTTTCTTT
CSARIGLLDTEAFF
>TRBV19|TRBJ2-1|-|-
TGTGCCAGTAGTATAGATTGGTACAATGAGCAGTTCTTC
CASSIDWYNEQFF
>TRBV11-3|TRBJ2-3|few|-
TGTGCCAGCAGCATACGGAGTGTGGCAGATACGCAGTATTTT
CASSIRSVADTQYF
>TRBV4-3|TRBJ1-6|-|-
TGCGCCAGCAGCCAAAAGGGGTGGAATTCACCCCTCCACTTT
CASSQKGWNSPLHF
>TRBV10-3|TRBJ2-2|few|-
TGTGCCATCAGGAGGGGACAGAACACCGGGGAGCTGTTTTTT
CAIRRGQNTGELFF
>TRBV7-8|TRBJ2-6|few|-
TGTGCCAGCAGCTTCTACAGGGTCTCTGGGGCCAACGTCCTGACTTTC
CASSFYRVSGANVLTF
>TRBV7-6|TRBJ2-2|-|-
TGTGCCAGCAAACTAGTAGGGACCGGGGAGCTGTTTTTT
CASKLVGTGELFF
>TRBV4-1|TRBJ2-3|few|TRBD2
TGCGCCAGCAGCCAAGGAGGACTAGCGGGAGGTCAAGATACGCAGTATTTT
CASSQGGLAGGQDTQYF
>TRBV7-2|TRBJ2-2|few|TRBD1
TGTGCCAGCAGCCCACAGGGGCAGGGTACCGGGGAGCTGTTTTTT
CASSPQGQGTGELFF
>TRBV7-9|TRBJ2-5|-|-
TGTGCCAGCAGCTTAGAAGGCAGGCAAGAGACCCAGTACTTC
CASSLEGRQETQYF
>TRBV28|TRBJ2-3|few|-
TGTGCCAGCAGTTTAAGTCCGCCACCAGATACGCAGTATTTT
CASSLSPPPDTQYF
>TRBV5-5|TRBJ1-6|-|-
TGTGCCAGCAGCCTCCCGGGGCCAAATTCACCCCTCCACTTT
CASSLPGPNSPLHF
>TRBV7-2|TRBJ2-7|few|-
TGTGCCAGCAGCTTATATGGGGGGTTCTACGAGCAGTACTTC
CASSLYGGFYEQYF
>TRBV7-9|TRBJ2-6|-|-
TGTGCCAGCAGCTTAGTCGCCGGTGCGTTTGGGGCCAACGTCCTGACTTTC
CASSLVAGAFGANVLTF
>TRBV7-2|TRBJ2-3|-|-
TGTGCCAGCAGCTTGCGCGGCCCCGCCACAGATACGCAGTATTTT
CASSLRGPATDTQYF
>TRBV2|TRBJ2-1|few|TRBD2
TGTGCCAGCAGAGCCGGGACTAGCGGATACAATGAGCAGTTCTTC
CASRAGTSGYNEQFF
>TRBV28|TRBJ1-5|few|-
TGTGCCAGCAGTCTCCGGACACCTTATAGGAGCAATCAGCCCCAGCATTTT
CASSLRTPYRSNQPQHF
>TRBV28|TRBJ1-2|-|-
TGTGCCAGCAGTTCCCGGGCTTTGCGGGGCTACACCTTC
CASSSRALRGYTF
>TRBV7-2|TRBJ2-1|many|TRBD1
TGTGCCAGCAGCGTAGACAGGGGGGTTTACAATGAGCAGTTCTTC
CASSVDRGVYNEQFF
>TRBV7-8|TRBJ1-1|-|-
TGTGCCAGCAGCTTAGAGAGTTGGTCAGGGGTACAAGCTTTCTTT
CASSLESWSGVQAFF
>TRBV12-3/TRBV12-4|TRBJ2-4|-|-
TGTGCCAGCAGTTTATCTAGGACAGACAAAAACATTCAGTACTTC
CASSLSRTDKNIQYF
>TRBV6-8|TRBJ2-1|few|-
TGTGCCAGCAGTTACGACAGGAGCTCCTACAATGAGCAGTTCTTC
CASSYDRSSYNEQFF
>TRBV6-1|TRBJ2-3|many|-
TGTGCCAGCAGCCCCCTGGGGCGCGGGGTAGATACGCAGTATTTT
CASSPLGRGVDTQYF
>TRBV24-1|TRBJ2-3|-|TRBD2
TGTGCCACCAGTGATCAGCGGGGACCCACAGATACGCAGTATTTT
CATSDQRGPTDTQYF
>TRBV6-1|TRBJ1-5|-|TRBD1
TGTGCCAGCAGTGCGAAGATTGGACAGGGGTTTGGACAGCCCCAGCATTTT
CASSAKIGQGFGQPQHF
>TRBV20-1|TRBJ2-2|-|TRBD2
TGCAGTGCTACCCTCGGGAGCCTAGCGGGCGCCGGGGAGCTGTTTTTT
CSATLGSLAGAGELFF
>TRBV10-3|TRBJ2-5|-|TRBD2
TGTGCCATCAGTGAGTCCATAGGGCGGACTAGCGGGTACCAAGAGACCCAGTACTTC
CAISESIGRTSGYQETQYF
>TRBV2|TRBJ1-1|-|TRBD1
TGTGCCAGCTACCCACAGGGGCTCTCCGAAGCTTTCTTT
CASYPQGLSEAFF
>TRBV28|TRBJ1-2|-|TRBD1
TGTGCCAGCAGTGAGGCCGGGGACAGGGGCGACTATGGCTACACCTTC
CASSEAGDRGDYGYTF
>TRBV5-1|TRBJ2-6|few|-
TGCGCCAGCAGCTGGAGCGGTACTGGGGCCAACGTCCTGACTTTC
CASSWSGTGANVLTF
>TRBV7-2|TRBJ1-6|-|-
TGTGCCAGCAGCTTAGGGCAGGGCCTACCCTATAATTCACCCCTCCACTTT
CASSLGQGLPYNSPLHF
>TRBV7-9|TRBJ1-1|-|TRBD1
TGTGCCAGCAGATACGGGGCAGGGGGCCGCGGAAGAGAAGCTTTCTTT
CASRYGAGGRGREAFF
>TRBV7-2|TRBJ2-7|few|TRBD2
TGTGCCAGCAGCTTAGGATGGGGGGGGGGGACCTCCTACGAGCAGTACTTC
CASSLGWGGGTSYEQYF
>TRBV12-3/TRBV12-4|TRBJ1-4|few|-
TGTGCCAGCAGTTTCGGGGTATATGAAAAACTGTTTTTT
CASSFGVYEKLFF
>TRBV28|TRBJ2-5|-|-
TGTGCCAGCAGTCCCGGGGTCCTCCTTATCCAAGAGACCCAGTACTTC
CASSPGVLLIQETQYF
>TRBV9|TRBJ2-7|few|TRBD2
TGTGCCAGCAGCCCCTCATCGGGGGGGGCCTACGAGCAGTACTTC
CASSPSSGGAYEQYF
>TRBV7-8|TRBJ2-7|few|-
TGTGCCAGCAGCGTCACTCCGGTGGGGACATTCTACGAGCAGTACTTC
CASSVTPVGTFYEQYF
>TRBV7-9|TRBJ1-2|-|TRBD1
TGTGCCAGCAGCTTACCGGGACAGGGCTATGGCTACACCTTC
CASSLPGQGYGYTF
>TRBV6-1|TRBJ2-7|-|-
TGTGCCAGCAGTGACCTACACCCCGAGCAGTACTTC
CASSDLHPEQYF
>TRBV19|TRBJ1-1|-|-
TGTGCCAGTATCCTGAGACCTGGCCACCTGGGAGCTTTCTTT
CASILRPGHLGAFF
>TRBV4-2|TRBJ2-7|once|-
TGTGCCAGCAGCCAAGATAACCCACCGGGGCAGTACTTC
CASSQDNPPGQYF
>TRBV11-2|TRBJ1-1|-|-
TGTGCCAGCAGCTCAAACATCGGGACTGAAGCTTTCTTT
CASSSNIGTEAFF
>TRBV10-3|TRBJ2-1|-|-
TGTGCCATCAGGGGGACGGGCAATGAGCAGTTCTTC
CAIRGTGNEQFF
>TRBV11-1|TRBJ1-6|few|-
TGTGCCAGCAGAACCGAGGGGAATTCACCCCTCCACTTT
CASRTEGNSPLHF
>TRBV5-4|TRBJ2-7|-|-
TGTGCCAGCAGCTCACCTACTACAGGGGAGCAGTACTTC
CASSSPTTGEQYF
>TRBV14|TRBJ2-5|-|-
TGTGCCAGCAGCCAAAGGACAGCTTTGTGGGAGACCCAGTACTTC
CASSQRTALWETQYF
>TRBV7-9|TRBJ2-7|-|TRBD1
TGTGCCAGCAGCCGGGCTCCGGGACAGGGAATAGGCGAGCAGTACTTC
CASSRAPGQGIGEQYF
>TRBV6-6|TRBJ1-3|-|-
TGTGCCAGCAGTGATGGACTTCGACGTGGAAACACCATATATTTT
CASSDGLRRGNTIYF
>TRBV7-2|TRBJ1-1|many|-
TGTGCCAGCAGCCGAGGGCCAGGGGCGAACACTGAAGCTTTCTTT
CASSRGPGANTEAFF
>TRBV12-3/TRBV12-4|TRBJ1-1|-|-
TGTGCCAGCAGTTTCGGGAGCGGCGCGAACACTGAAGCTTTCTTT
CASSFGSGANTEAFF
>TRBV7-2|TRBJ2-7|-|TRBD2
TGTGCCAGCAGCCTGGGACTAGCGGGAGGATTGGTTCCCTACGAGCAGTACTTC
CASSLGLAGGLVPYEQYF
>TRBV7-6|TRBJ1-1|many|-
TGTGCCAGCAGCTTAATACGCAGCCTGAACACTGAAGCTTTCTTT
CASSLIRSLNTEAFF